This T cell receptor (beta chain) is drawn from a study of CD8 T cells in ankylosing spondylitis. One entry per CDR3 protein results from TCRdb running MiXCR on the 5' RACE reads. The sample lists about 240,000 distinct CDR3 sequences; around 7.8% were seen once. The CDR3 sequence is 15 residues long. J lost 2 bases, V lost 1 base, and 5 bases had no gene match. Germline CDR1 is DFQATT and CDR2 is SNEGSKA (reference sequence). This clonotype was observed a few times. Sequenced: blood, either unsorted or a sorted T cell fraction (not recorded which). This rearrangement joins TRBV20-1 to TRBJ2-7; 10 bases map to TRBD1. This sequence originates from a male donor with ankylosing spondylitis or in good health (not recorded which). As DNA, the CDR3 is TGCAGTGCTAGAGGGGACAGGGGTCTTCCCTACGAGCAGTACTTC. Amino acids: CSARGDRGLPYEQYF.